These 19 T cell receptor beta chains share one sample of origin, sequenced in a study of T-cell reconstitution after alpha-beta-depleted transplantation in children. Researchers prepared the TCRbeta library using unique molecular identifiers, the study reports. TCRdb reprocessed the PCR reads with MiXCR, giving one entry per CDR3 protein. This sample yields 90,000 to 100,000 distinct CDR3 sequences, of which around a quarter are seen a single time; about a fifth belongs to the top ten. This specimen was PBMCs, taken before TCRalphabeta/CD19-depleted stem cell transplant. The receptors originated from a boy aged 2-9 years with acute lymphoblastic leukemia, due to receive a stem cell transplant.

The rearrangement links TRBV12-3 or TRBV12-4 to TRBJ2-7, with D tentatively TRBD2 (5 bases). V lost 7 bases, J lost 5 bases, and 15 bases lay in between. The CDR3 contains 13 residues. This chain's CDR3 is CASTRTPIHEQYF. The CDR3 DNA is TGTGCCAGCACCCGGACTCCTATCCACGAGCAGTACTTC.

V is TRBV9 and J is TRBJ2-5, with a tentative D call TRBD1 (5 bases). Trimming shortened V by 4 bases and J by 4 bases, and 17 bases separated the two germline ends. The CDR3 totals 15 residues. The germline gives CDR1 SGDLS, CDR2 YYNGEE. The CDR3 loop is CASSPSDLRGETQYF. CDR3 DNA: TGTGCCAGCAGCCCCTCGGACCTTAGGGGAGAGACCCAGTACTTC.

The chain combines TRBV7-9 with TRBJ2-1, with TRBD1 matching over 8 bases. There are 15 residues in the CDR3. Germline V CDR1 and CDR2: SEHNR, FQNEAQ (reference sequence). Trimming removed 6 bases from V and 5 bases from J; junction bases left unmatched: 9. The CDR3 coding sequence is TGTGCCAGCAGTGAACCGGGACAGGTGAACAATGAGCAGTTCTTC. Protein: CASSEPGQVNNEQFF. The variable domain in full, with the rest retrieved from reference TRBV7-9 and TRBJ2-1, is DTGVSQNPRHKITKRGQNVTFRCDPISEHNRLYWYRQTLGQGPEFLTYFQNEAQLEKSRLLSDRFSAERPKGSFSTLEIQRTEQGDSAMYLCASSEPGQVNNEQFFGPGTRLTVL.

This clonotype has just a few counts. V and J are TRBV7-9 and TRBJ2-7, with D possibly TRBD1 on 5 matching bases. The germline V gene has CDR1 SEHNR and CDR2 FQNEAQ (reference sequence). There are 13 residues in the CDR3. The V gene lost 1 base and the J gene lost 7 bases, with 11 bases spanning the gap. CDR3 protein: CASSLEGAREQYF. Here the CDR3 DNA reads TGTGCCAGCAGCTTAGAAGGGGCGCGGGAGCAGTACTTC.

The chain carries TRBV13 and TRBJ2-3; maybe TRBD2 (6 bases). This CDR3 has 22 amino acids. V gave up 5 bases and J gave up 6 bases, with 39 bases separating them. CDR1 and CDR2 from the germline V gene are PRHDT and FYEKMQ (reference sequence). The CDR3 is CASSRVRGPRRGDQQKPDTQYF. The CDR3, as DNA: TGTGCCAGCAGCCGAGTACGAGGCCCACGACGCGGGGACCAACAAAAACCGGATACGCAGTATTTT.

The chain employs TRBV20-1 and TRBJ2-4; possibly TRBD2 for D (5 bases). V gave up 4 bases and J gave up 6 bases, with 10 bases separating them. Germline CDR1 is DFQATT and CDR2 is SNEGSKA (reference sequence). The CDR3 is 12 residues long. The CDR3 loop is CSATKEANIQYF. As DNA, the CDR3 is TGCAGTGCTACCAAGGAGGCAAACATTCAGTACTTC.

The chain couples TRBV5-5 to TRBJ2-5, with D uncertain. Germline CDR1 and CDR2: SGHKS and YYEKEE (reference sequence). The CDR3 has 12 residues. V was shortened by 2 bases and J by 4 bases, with 6 bases between the two germline ends. The DNA for the CDR3 is TGTGCCAGCAGCTTTTCCGGAGAGACCCAGTACTTC. The encoded protein is CASSFSGETQYF.

The chain joins TRBV10-3 to TRBJ2-5; 7 positions match TRBD2. The CDR3 length is 15 residues. The germline V gene encodes CDR1 ENHRY and CDR2 SYGVKD. The ends lost 2 bases at V and 5 bases at J; junction bases unmatched: 8. In nucleotides, the CDR3 is TGTGCCATCAGTGAGCGGCTAGCGGAGGGGGAGACCCAGTACTTC. Translation gives CAISERLAEGETQYF.

This clonotype was seen a single time. This rearrangement joins TRBV5-6 to TRBJ2-3, with 7 bases identical to TRBD2. The CDR3 extends over 14 amino acids. V was pared by 4 bases and J by 5 bases, with 7 bases of the junction left unmatched. Looked up from germline, CDR1 is SGHDT and CDR2 is YYEEEE. The CDR3 DNA reads TGTGCCAGCAGCCCGGGAGGTTCGGGAGATACGCAGTATTTT. It specifies CASSPGGSGDTQYF.

This clonotype was counted a few times. J is TRBJ2-3 and V is TRBV20-1, with D possibly TRBD2 on 6 matching bases. The CDR3 is 16 amino acids. With 5 bases removed from V and 0 bases from J, the gap between germline ends came to 18 bases. Germline CDR1 DFQATT, CDR2 SNEGSKA (reference sequence). The DNA of the CDR3 is TGCAGTGCTCTCGACTGGGGGGAGTCAAGCACAGATACGCAGTATTTT. Protein product: CSALDWGESSTDTQYF.

This chain joins TRBV6-1 and TRBJ2-1; 14 bases map to TRBD2. Per the germline V gene, CDR1 is MNHNS and CDR2 is SASEGT. The V segment lost 7 bases and the J segment 7 bases; nucleotides outside the gene matches: 9. This CDR3 region has 16 residues. In nucleotides, the CDR3 is TGTGCCAGCATCACACCGGGACTAGCGGGAGTAAATGAGCAGTTCTTC. Protein: CASITPGLAGVNEQFF.

This clonotype has just a few counts. V gene TRBV9 combines with J gene TRBJ2-7; TRBD2 is a possible D gene (6 bases). CDR1 and CDR2 from the germline V gene are SGDLS and YYNGEE. The CDR3 runs 14 residues. The germline V and J ends were trimmed by 5 bases and 2 bases, with 14 bases remaining between them. The CDR3 here is CASSLGGEPYEQYF. For the CDR3, the DNA is TGTGCCAGCAGTCTCGGCGGGGAACCCTACGAGCAGTACTTC.

This chain connects TRBV7-2 to TRBJ2-5; D is possibly TRBD2 (6 bases). The CDR3 extends over 15 amino acids. CDR1 is SGHTA, CDR2 FQGNSA, per germline. V lost 5 bases and J 1 base, leaving 14 bases between the germline ends. The CDR3 DNA reads as TGTGCCAGCAGCCCTACACGAGCGGGCCAAGAGACCCAGTACTTC. Translating it yields CASSPTRAGQETQYF.

This rearrangement joins TRBV3-1 to TRBJ2-6; no firm D call. The germline V gene encodes CDR1 LGHDT and CDR2 YNNKEL (reference sequence). The ends were cut back, 0 bases at V and 0 bases at J, with 12 bases in the middle. The CDR3 has 18 residues. The DNA of the CDR3 is TGTGCCAGCAGCCAAGAAAGGTTGGTGGGCTCTGGGGCCAACGTCCTGACTTTC. Encoded protein: CASSQERLVGSGANVLTF.

The gene calls are TRBV4-1 and TRBJ2-1; 8 bases align to TRBD2. The CDR3 covers 17 residues. V gave up 3 bases and J gave up 9 bases; unmatched junction bases: 16. CDR1 is MGHRA and CDR2 is YSYEKL in the germline V gene. For the CDR3, the DNA is TGCGCCAGCAGCCAGCTAGACCTCGGACTAGCCTTCGGTGAGCAGTTCTTC. This codes for CASSQLDLGLAFGEQFF.

The genes are TRBV21-1 and TRBJ1-5. TRBV21-1 is deemed a pseudogene. This CDR3 has 11 amino acids. CDR3 loop: CASSIYQPQHF. The CDR3 coding sequence is TGTGCCAGCAGCATTTATCAGCCCCAGCATTTT.

The chain recombines TRBV12-3 or TRBV12-4 with TRBJ1-3; D is possibly TRBD1 (6 bases). The CDR3 spans 17 residues. V dropped 10 bases and J dropped 0 bases, with 22 bases sitting between them. DNA for the CDR3: TGTGCCACCCGGCGACAGGCGATACGCCTCTCTGGAAACACCATATATTTT. Protein: CATRRQAIRLSGNTIYF.

The V and J genes are TRBV5-1 and TRBJ1-3, with D unclear. Per germline, CDR1 SGHRS and CDR2 YFSETQ. This CDR3 comprises 17 residues. V was shortened by 0 bases and J by 0 bases, with 13 bases between the two germline ends. CDR3 bases: TGCGCCAGCAGCTTGGGCTGGGCTGATTTCTCTGGAAACACCATATATTTT. It is translated as CASSLGWADFSGNTIYF.

This sequence joins TRBV27 and TRBJ2-5; D gene uncertain. This CDR3 is built from 14 residues. The V end lost 5 bases, the J end lost 0 bases, and 10 bases lay between the germline ends. Germline-derived CDR1 and CDR2 are MNHEY and SMNVEV (reference sequence). The CDR3 region has the DNA TGTGCCAGCAGTGACTTCGACGACCAAGAGACCCAGTACTTC. It is translated as CASSDFDDQETQYF.